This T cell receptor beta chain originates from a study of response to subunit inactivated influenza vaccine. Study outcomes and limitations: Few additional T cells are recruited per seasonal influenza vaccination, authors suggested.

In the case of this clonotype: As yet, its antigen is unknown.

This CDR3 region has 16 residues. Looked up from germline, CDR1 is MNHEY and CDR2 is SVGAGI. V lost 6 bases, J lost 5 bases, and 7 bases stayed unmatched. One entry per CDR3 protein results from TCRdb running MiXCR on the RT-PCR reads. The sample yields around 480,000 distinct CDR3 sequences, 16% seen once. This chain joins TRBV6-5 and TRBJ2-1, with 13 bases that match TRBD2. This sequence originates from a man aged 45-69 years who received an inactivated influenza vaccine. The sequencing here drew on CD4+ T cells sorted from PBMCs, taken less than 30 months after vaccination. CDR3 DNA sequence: TGTGCCAGCAGAAACCCGGGACTAGCGGGGCACAATGAGCAGTTCTTC. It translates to CASRNPGLAGHNEQFF.